This TCR beta chain is from a study of CD8 T cells in ankylosing spondylitis. TCRdb recomputed calls from the 5' RACE reads with MiXCR, one row per CDR3 protein. The sample includes about 190,000 distinct CDR3 sequences, about an eighth of them seen just once. In germline, CDR1 is MDHEN, CDR2 SYDVKM. This CDR3 spans 13 amino acids. Deletions cut 6 bases from V and 6 bases from J, with 15 bases between. The receptor comes from a female donor with ankylosing spondylitis or in good health (not recorded which). The chain combines TRBV28 with TRBJ2-7; D is perhaps TRBD1 or TRBD2 (6 bases each). Material: blood, either unsorted or a sorted T cell fraction (not recorded which). CDR3 protein: CASRAPSGAEQYF. In DNA form, the CDR3 reads TGTGCCAGCAGGGCACCATCGGGGGCCGAGCAGTACTTC.